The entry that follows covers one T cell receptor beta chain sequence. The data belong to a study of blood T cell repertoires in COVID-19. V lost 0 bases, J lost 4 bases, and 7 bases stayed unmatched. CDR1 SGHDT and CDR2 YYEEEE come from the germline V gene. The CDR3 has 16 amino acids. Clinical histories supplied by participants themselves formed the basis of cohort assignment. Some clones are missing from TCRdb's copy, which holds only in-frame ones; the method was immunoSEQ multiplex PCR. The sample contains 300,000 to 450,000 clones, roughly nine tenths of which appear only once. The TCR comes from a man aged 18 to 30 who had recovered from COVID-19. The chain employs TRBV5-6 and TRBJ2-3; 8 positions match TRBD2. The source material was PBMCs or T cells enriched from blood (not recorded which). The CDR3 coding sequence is TGTGCCAGCAGCTTGGTCGGGAGGGGACCCGCAGATACGCAGTATTTT. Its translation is CASSLVGRGPADTQYF.